This entry lists 32 T cell receptor beta chains sequenced from one sample in a study of radiation and T cells in renal cell carcinoma. Time point of the sample: blood 2 weeks post-SBRT. Treatment described: 15 Gy SBRT to primary tumor, nephrectomy 4 weeks later. Here immunoSEQ multiplex PCR was the method, and the copy in TCRdb shows in-frame clones only, minus some. The profile shows fewer than 150,000 clones, 70% to 90% of them singletons. The input for sequencing was blood, taken from a patient whose treatment included radiotherapy and nephrectomy. The receptors originated from a woman in her 70s with renal cell carcinoma.

This clone was seen just once. This CDR3 reads CASKPTGVDTQYF. CDR3 coding DNA: TGTGCCAGCAAGCCGACGGGGGTAGATACGCAGTATTTT. The genes are TRBV5-6 and TRBJ2-3; D is possibly TRBD2 (6 bases). Germline loops: CDR1 SGHDT, CDR2 YYEEEE. The V gene lost 6 bases and the J gene lost 5 bases, with 13 bases spanning the gap. The CDR3 extends over 13 amino acids.

The chain uses TRBV28 and TRBJ1-6; D is unresolved. V was trimmed by 4 bases and J by 7 bases, leaving 2 bases between them. The CDR3 has 11 amino acids. Germline-derived CDR1 and CDR2 are MDHEN and SYDVKM. CDR3 protein: CASSSNSPLHF. CDR3 coding DNA: TGTGCCAGCAGTTCCAATTCACCCCTCCACTTT.

Concerning this clone: Different DNA sequences within this sample yield the same CDR3. The chain uses TRBV6-1 and TRBJ1-5; 7 bases align to TRBD1. CDR1 MNHNS and CDR2 SASEGT come from the germline V gene. CDR3 length: 12 residues. With V trimmed by 7 bases and J by 4 bases, 1 base remained unmatched. CDR3 in amino acids: CASNRGNQPQHF. As DNA, the CDR3 is TGTGCCAGCAACAGGGGAAATCAGCCCCAGCATTTT.

This chain connects TRBV19 to TRBJ1-4; TRBD1 matches 10 bases. The length of the CDR3 is 14 residues. Germline V gene lookup returns CDR1 LNHDA and CDR2 SQIVND (reference sequence). Trimming removed 5 bases from V and 8 bases from J; junction bases left unmatched: 5. CDR3 residues: CASSLGQGYEKLFF. CDR3 nucleotides: TGTGCCAGTAGTCTGGGACAGGGGTACGAAAAACTGTTTTTT.

J is TRBJ1-2 and V is TRBV4-2; D is unclear. This CDR3 region has 15 residues. Germline assignment: CDR1 LGHNA and CDR2 YNFKEQ. With 0 bases removed from V and 3 bases from J, the gap between germline ends came to 11 bases. The CDR3 here is CASSQDPGLYYGYTF. The CDR3, as DNA: TGTGCCAGCAGCCAAGATCCTGGGCTGTACTATGGCTACACCTTC.

V gene TRBV6-1 combines with J gene TRBJ2-3, with a tentative D call TRBD1 (6 bases). V gave up 11 bases and J gave up 1 base, with 13 bases separating them. The CDR3 consists of 13 residues. Germline lookup yields CDR1 MNHNS and CDR2 SASEGT. The CDR3 loop reads CAARGSGTDTQYF. The CDR3 DNA sequence: TGTGCCGCAAGGGGGAGTGGCACAGATACGCAGTATTTT.

This clone was observed a few times. CDR3 DNA sequence: TGTGCCAGCAGCACCGGGGTCAATCAGCCCCAGCATTTT. Translating it yields CASSTGVNQPQHF. The chain employs TRBV14 and TRBJ1-5; D unresolved. CDR1 and CDR2 from the germline V gene are SGHDN and FVKESK. The CDR3 is 13 amino acids. Trimming pared 5 bases from V and 3 bases from J, leaving 8 bases between.

CDR3 bases: TGCGCCAGCAACACCGGGACAACCTACAATGAGCAGTTCTTC. Its translation is CASNTGTTYNEQFF. The rearrangement uses TRBV5-1 and TRBJ2-1; maybe TRBD1 (6 bases). V lost 6 bases, J lost 2 bases, and 12 bases lay in between. This CDR3 region has 14 residues. Germline CDR1 reads SGHRS; CDR2 reads YFSETQ.

This chain links TRBV7-5 with TRBJ1-2; the table's D call, TRBD1, was not checked against the DNA. TRBV7-5 is noted as a pseudogene. The CDR3 extends over 14 amino acids. Here the CDR3 DNA reads TGTGCCAGAAGCTTCGGGGACAGGGGCTATGGCTACACCTTC. It translates to CARSFGDRGYGYTF.

The J gene is TRBJ1-1, the V gene TRBV30, with D possibly matching TRBD1 (5 bases). Germline values: CDR1 GTSNPN, CDR2 SVGIG (reference sequence). CDR3 length: 10 amino acids. The germline V and J ends were trimmed by 8 bases and 11 bases, with 15 bases remaining between them. CDR3 protein: CAADPGRAFF. The CDR3 nucleotides are TGTGCCGCGGACCCAGGGAGGGCTTTCTTT.

The chain combines TRBV5-1 with TRBJ2-7; TRBD2 matches 9 bases. The V gene's germline CDR1 is SGHRS and CDR2 YFSETQ. CDR3 length equals 15 residues. V dropped 6 bases and J dropped 3; count of bases not matched to a gene: 10. DNA of the CDR3: TGCGCCAGCACCGCGAATAGCGGGGGACGCTACGAGCAGTACTTC. Residues: CASTANSGGRYEQYF.

Only one count was recorded for this clone. The V gene is TRBV30, the J gene TRBJ1-2, with unresolved D. The CDR3 is 15 amino acids. V lost 0 bases and J lost 6, with 17 bases in between. Germline V gives CDR1 GTSNPN, CDR2 SVGIG (reference sequence). The CDR3 DNA sequence: TGTGCCTGGAGTGTAAGGACGGCGGCCACTGATGGCTACACCTTC. Translating gives CAWSVRTAATDGYTF.

CDR3 sequence: CASSMGAGEAFF. The CDR3 region has the DNA TGTGCCAGTAGTATGGGCGCGGGTGAAGCTTTCTTT. The V call is TRBV19, the J call TRBJ1-1, with D unresolved. Germline CDR1 LNHDA, CDR2 SQIVND (reference sequence). Trimming cost V 3 bases and J 7 bases, with 9 bases left between them. This CDR3 contains 12 residues. Filled out from reference TRBV19 and TRBJ1-1, the complete variable domain reads DGGITQSPKYLFRKEGQNVTLSCEQNLNHDAMYWYRQDPGQGLRLIYYSQIVNDFQKGDIAEGYSVSREKKESFPLTVTSAQKNPTAFYLCASSMGAGEAFFGQGTRLTVV.

This clone appeared many times. The chain employs TRBV18 and TRBJ2-1; no clear D gene. The CDR3 spans 14 residues. Deletions cut 0 bases from V and 7 bases from J, with 10 bases between. Germline CDR1 and CDR2: KGHSH and LQKENI. CDR3 DNA sequence: TGTGCCAGCTCACCACCTACAGCCGGGAATGAGCAGTTCTTC. Amino acids: CASSPPTAGNEQFF.

This clone turned up a few times. A junction boundary mismatches the germline segment, possibly from a read error. This chain uses TRBV5-1 with TRBJ2-5, with D possibly being TRBD2 (6 bases). Germline CDR1 reads SGHRS; CDR2 reads YFSETQ. The CDR3 is made up of 12 amino acids. In DNA, the CDR3 is TGCGCAACCGGGGGAGACTCAGAGGCCCAGTACTTC. Translation: CATGGDSEAQYF.

This rearrangement joins TRBV28 to TRBJ2-5; 15 positions agree with TRBD2. J gave up 2 bases and V 10 bases, and 5 bases lay outside the gene matches. Germline V gene sequence: CDR1 MDHEN, CDR2 SYDVKM. The CDR3 has 15 residues. The CDR3: CATLGLAGGQETQYF. DNA for the CDR3: TGTGCCACCCTGGGACTAGCGGGGGGTCAAGAGACCCAGTACTTC. Together with reference TRBV28 and TRBJ2-5, the CDR3 gives the full variable domain: DVKVTQSSRYLVKRTGEKVFLECVQDMDHENMFWYRQDPGLGLRLIYFSYDVKMKEKGDIPEGYSVSREKKERFSLILESASTNQTSMYLCATLGLAGGQETQYFGPGTRLLVL.

Only one count was recorded for this clone. J is TRBJ1-1 and V is TRBV4-3; no definite D call. CDR1 LGHNA and CDR2 YSLEER come from the germline V gene. V gave up 2 bases and J gave up 2 bases, with 9 bases separating them. The CDR3 is 14 amino acids. The CDR3 DNA is TGCGCCAGCAGCCAAATAGAAGGAAACACTGAAGCTTTCTTT. Its translation: CASSQIEGNTEAFF.

The chain has TRBV10-1 and TRBJ2-1, with TRBD1 identical over 8 bases. The CDR3 spans 18 residues. V gave up 7 bases and J gave up 0 bases; unmatched junction bases: 14. In germline, CDR1 is WNHNN, CDR2 SYGVQD (reference sequence). As DNA, the CDR3 is TGCGCCAGCATTTGTAGACGGACAGGGAGCTTCTCCTACAATGAGCAGTTCTTC. The encoded protein is CASICRRTGSFSYNEQFF.

This chain uses TRBV28 with TRBJ2-1; D ambiguous. V dropped 0 bases and J dropped 6 bases, with 12 bases sitting between them. CDR3 length: 15 residues. CDR1 and CDR2 from the germline V gene are MDHEN and SYDVKM. The CDR3 spells CASSLWGRVVNEQFF. DNA for the CDR3: TGTGCCAGCAGTTTATGGGGCCGAGTGGTCAATGAGCAGTTCTTC. Complete variable domain (other parts from reference TRBV28 and TRBJ2-1): DVKVTQSSRYLVKRTGEKVFLECVQDMDHENMFWYRQDPGLGLRLIYFSYDVKMKEKGDIPEGYSVSREKKERFSLILESASTNQTSMYLCASSLWGRVVNEQFFGPGTRLTVL.

A single count supports this clone. The V call is TRBV5-1, the J call TRBJ2-3; no clear D gene. Between the trimmed V and J ends, which lost 4 bases and 6 bases, there was a span of 6 bases. There are 11 residues in the CDR3. Per germline, CDR1 SGHRS and CDR2 YFSETQ. The CDR3 loop reads CASSRSDTQYF. Written as DNA, the CDR3 is TGCGCCAGCAGCCGGTCGGATACGCAGTATTTT.

The chain uses TRBV7-9 and TRBJ1-5; possibly TRBD1 for D (6 bases). V was pared by 1 base and J by 6 bases, with 13 bases between. This CDR3 spans 15 amino acids. Germline V CDR1 and CDR2: SEHNR, FQNEAQ (reference sequence). CDR3 sequence: CASSLGGGGRQPQHF. CDR3 DNA: TGTGCCAGCAGCTTAGGAGGGGGAGGGCGTCAGCCCCAGCATTTT. The full variable domain, rest sourced from reference TRBV7-9 and TRBJ1-5, is DTGVSQNPRHKITKRGQNVTFRCDPISEHNRLYWYRQTLGQGPEFLTYFQNEAQLEKSRLLSDRFSAERPKGSFSTLEIQRTEQGDSAMYLCASSLGGGGRQPQHFGDGTRLSIL.

CDR3 sequence: CASSLVQGGNEQFF. The CDR3 DNA follows: TGCGCCAGCAGCTTGGTCCAGGGAGGCAATGAGCAGTTCTTC. This chain links TRBV5-1 with TRBJ2-1, with a weak D call TRBD2 (6 bases). Deletions cut 0 bases from V and 6 bases from J, with 10 bases between. The CDR3 totals 14 residues. Germline V CDR1 and CDR2: SGHRS, YFSETQ.

V usage is TRBV7-2 and J usage is TRBJ2-1; a weak D match, TRBD2 (6 bases). V shed 2 bases and J shed 3 bases, with 11 bases lying between them. From germline, CDR1 is SGHTA and CDR2 FQGNSA. The CDR3 consists of 15 residues. CDR3 DNA: TGTGCCAGCAGCTTAATGGGGGGAAGCTACAATGAGCAGTTCTTC. It codes for CASSLMGGSYNEQFF.

This chain uses TRBV5-1 with TRBJ2-5, with D tentatively TRBD1 or TRBD2 (5 bases each). Trimming stripped 0 bases from V and 5 bases from J, with 14 bases between. CDR3 length equals 15 residues. The germline gives CDR1 SGHRS, CDR2 YFSETQ. The CDR3 DNA sequence: TGCGCCAGCAGCTTGGCCGGGACGGGGTGGGAGACCCAGTACTTC. It yields the protein CASSLAGTGWETQYF.

The chain joins TRBV5-4 to TRBJ2-4; a weak D match, TRBD2 (7 bases). This CDR3 has 14 residues. The V end was cut by 4 bases, the J end by 14 bases, with 22 bases between. Germline V lookup: CDR1 SGHNT, CDR2 YYREEE (reference sequence). CDR3: CASSGRAGDQGKYF. CDR3 DNA: TGTGCCAGCAGCGGAAGGGCGGGGGACCAGGGGAAGTACTTC. Supplemented by reference TRBV5-4 and TRBJ2-4, the full variable domain reads ETGVTQSPTHLIKTRGQQVTLRCSSQSGHNTVSWYQQALGQGPQFIFQYYREEENGRGNFPPRFSGLQFPNYSSELNVNALELDDSALYLCASSGRAGDQGKYFGAGTRLSVL.

The chain joins TRBV30 to TRBJ1-2; possible D gene TRBD1, 5 bases. CDR3 length equals 14 residues. Germline V gene data show CDR1 as GTSNPN and CDR2 as SVGIG (reference sequence). Trimming stripped 3 bases from V and 1 base from J, with 12 bases between. The CDR3 DNA follows: TGTGCCTGGAGGGATGACAGAGTTAACTATGGCTACACCTTC. Translated: CAWRDDRVNYGYTF.

The chain employs TRBV30 and TRBJ1-2; D call uncertain. This CDR3 has 11 residues. V lost 2 bases and J lost 4, with 5 bases in between. Per germline, CDR1 GTSNPN and CDR2 SVGIG (reference sequence). CDR3 sequence (DNA): TGTGCCTGGAGTCCCTCCTATGGCTACACCTTC. Residues: CAWSPSYGYTF.

The V and J genes are TRBV5-1 and TRBJ1-6; D call uncertain. The CDR3 is 12 amino acids. From germline, CDR1 is SGHRS and CDR2 YFSETQ. V was clipped by 2 bases and J by 9 bases, with 6 bases between them. CDR3 coding DNA: TGCGCCAGCAGCTTTACGGGTTCACCCCTCCACTTT. It translates to CASSFTGSPLHF.

This clone was seen a few times. The V gene is TRBV27, the J gene TRBJ1-2, with 8 bases aligning to TRBD1. V lost 3 bases to trimming and J lost 7 bases; unmatched junction nucleotides: 4. This CDR3 region has 13 residues. In germline, CDR1 is MNHEY, CDR2 SMNVEV (reference sequence). The CDR3 sequence: CASSFTGGRGYTF. CDR3 DNA sequence: TGTGCCAGCAGTTTCACAGGGGGTCGTGGCTACACCTTC.

The gene calls are TRBV19 and TRBJ1-1, with 7 bases fitting TRBD1. J was trimmed by 2 bases and V by 5 bases; bases with no gene match: 5. Germline loops: CDR1 LNHDA, CDR2 SQIVND (reference sequence). The CDR3 is 14 residues long. The chain's CDR3 is CASSAYRGNTEAFF. CDR3 sequence (DNA): TGTGCCAGTAGTGCTTACAGGGGTAACACTGAAGCTTTCTTT.

This clone was seen only once. The chain couples TRBV29-1 to TRBJ2-6, with D perhaps matching TRBD1 (5 bases). The CDR3 is 17 residues long. Germline-derived CDR1 and CDR2 are SQVTM and ANQGSEA. V gave up 5 bases and J gave up 2 bases, with 19 bases separating them. The CDR3 DNA sequence: TGCAGCGTTTCACCCCCCGGCAGGGTTCCTGGGGCCAACGTCCTGACTTTC. Its protein product is CSVSPPGRVPGANVLTF.

V and J are TRBV5-4 and TRBJ1-1; 8 bases are a match to TRBD1. Germline CDR1 and CDR2: SGHNT and YYREEE (reference sequence). CDR3 length: 12 residues. Trimming cost V 4 bases and J 8 bases; bases outside gene matches: 4. CDR3 DNA sequence: TGTGCCAGCAGCGCTCGACAGGGGGAAGCTTTCTTT. Protein product: CASSARQGEAFF.